This T cell receptor beta chain was sequenced in a study of blood T cell repertoires in COVID-19. Study information: PBMCs, B-cell-depleted T cells, or T cells provided the cDNA or gDNA that made up the material.

This CDR3 spans 16 amino acids. Germline V lookup: CDR1 SEHNR, CDR2 FQNEAQ (reference sequence). Trimming shortened V by 1 base and J by 3 bases, and 13 bases separated the two germline ends. Clones were sequenced by immunoSEQ multiplex PCR, and TCRdb holds only the in-frame ones, with some missing. The table records around 190,000 clones, about 86% of them present only once. This clone was counted ten times or more. Sequencing was performed on peripheral blood. The TCR was taken from a man in his fifties or sixties with active or convalescent COVID-19. The V gene is TRBV7-9, the J gene TRBJ1-3; TRBD1 is a possible D gene (5 bases). DNA for the CDR3: TGTGCCAGCAGCTTAGGAGGGACTGGAGGTGGAAACACCATATATTTT. It codes for CASSLGGTGGGNTIYF.